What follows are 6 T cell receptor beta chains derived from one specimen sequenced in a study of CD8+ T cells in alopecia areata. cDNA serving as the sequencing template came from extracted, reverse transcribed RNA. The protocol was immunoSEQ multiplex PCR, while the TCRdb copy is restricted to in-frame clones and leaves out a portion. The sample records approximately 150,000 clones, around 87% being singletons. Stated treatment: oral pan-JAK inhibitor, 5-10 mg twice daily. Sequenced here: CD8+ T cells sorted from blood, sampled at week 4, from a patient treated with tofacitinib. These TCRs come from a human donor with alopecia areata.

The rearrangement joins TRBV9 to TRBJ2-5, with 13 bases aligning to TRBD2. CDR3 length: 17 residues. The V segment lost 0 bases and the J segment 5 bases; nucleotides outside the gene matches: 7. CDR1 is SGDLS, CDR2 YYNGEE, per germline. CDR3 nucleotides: TGTGCCAGCAGCGTAGGAGGACTAGCGGGAGTAGGCGAGACCCAGTACTTC. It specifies CASSVGGLAGVGETQYF.

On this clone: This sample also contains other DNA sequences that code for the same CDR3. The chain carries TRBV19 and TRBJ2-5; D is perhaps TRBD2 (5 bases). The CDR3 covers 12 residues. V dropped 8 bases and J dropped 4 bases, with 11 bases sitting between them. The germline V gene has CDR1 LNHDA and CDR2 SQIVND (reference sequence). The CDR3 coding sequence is TGTGCCAGTTCCTTGGCGGGAGAGACCCAGTACTTC. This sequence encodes CASSLAGETQYF.

Here the CDR3 reads CASSGDETAQYF. The CDR3 DNA reads as TGCGCCAGCAGTGGAGATGAGACAGCGCAGTACTTC. The chain uses TRBV10-2 and TRBJ2-7, with a tentative D call TRBD1 (5 bases). The ends were cut back, 4 bases at V and 9 bases at J, with 13 bases in the middle. Per germline, CDR1 WSHSY and CDR2 SAAADI. CDR3 length: 12 amino acids.

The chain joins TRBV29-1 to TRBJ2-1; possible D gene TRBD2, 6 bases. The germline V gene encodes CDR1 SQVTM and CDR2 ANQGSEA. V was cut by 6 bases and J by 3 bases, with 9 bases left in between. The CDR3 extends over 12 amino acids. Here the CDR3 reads CSVGGSYNEQFF. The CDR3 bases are TGCAGCGTCGGAGGGAGCTACAATGAGCAGTTCTTC.

The CDR3 DNA reads as TGTGCCAGCTTCGACAGGGCGATGTTCAATGAGCAGTTCTTC. It yields the protein CASFDRAMFNEQFF. J is TRBJ2-1 and V is TRBV2; the match to TRBD1 covers 7 bases. Germline CDR1 reads SNHLY; CDR2 reads FYNNEI. CDR3 length: 14 amino acids. V shed 8 bases, J shed 6 bases, and the junction held 10 bases outside the gene matches.

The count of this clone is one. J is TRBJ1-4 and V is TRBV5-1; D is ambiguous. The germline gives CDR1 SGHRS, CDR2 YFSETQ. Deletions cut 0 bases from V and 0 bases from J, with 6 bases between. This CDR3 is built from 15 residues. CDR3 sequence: CASSLATATNEKLFF. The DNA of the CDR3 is TGCGCCAGCAGCTTGGCCACGGCAACTAATGAAAAACTGTTTTTT. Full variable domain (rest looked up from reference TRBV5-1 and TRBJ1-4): KAGVTQTPRYLIKTRGQQVTLSCSPISGHRSVSWYQQTPGQGLQFLFEYFSETQRNKGNFPGRFSGRQFSNSRSEMNVSTLELGDSALYLCASSLATATNEKLFFGSGTQLSVL.